This TCR beta chain was captured by sequencing in a study of regulatory dendritic cells for organ transplantation. Study findings and constraints: Among resting subsets, memory CD8+ cells contained the most alloreactive clonotypes.

CDR3 size: 18 residues. The germline V gene has CDR1 MGHRA and CDR2 YSYEKL. With V trimmed by 0 bases and J by 3 bases, 9 bases remained unmatched. The sample holds a few counts of this clone. Its specificity is unknown. Sorted T cells were CFSE-labeled and cultured 5 days with allogeneic regulatory or mature dendritic cells at 1:10. Measured with immunoSEQ multiplex PCR; TCRdb has only the in-frame clones, and not every one. The sample has about 12,000 clones, about three fifths seen once. The TCR originated in a human donor in good health. Sequenced sample: naive CD8+ T cells from blood cultured with dendritic cells. As for subset: CD45RA+ naive T cells. The chain uses TRBV4-1 and TRBJ2-3, with TRBD2 identical over 10 bases. CDR3 in amino acids: CASSQDGGSGGWTDTQYF. The CDR3 coding sequence is TGCGCCAGCAGCCAAGATGGGGGTAGCGGGGGGTGGACAGATACGCAGTATTTT.